A selection of T cell receptor beta chains follows, all from one sample in a study of blood T cells in healthy people across ages. Each CDR3 protein gets one entry after TCRdb re-called the 5' RACE reads with MiXCR. The sample carries 600,000 to 1,000,000 distinct CDR3 sequences, nearly 60% recorded once. What was sequenced was blood. All receptors come from a man aged 30 to 39 in good health. Each CDR3 is given with its conserved first and last residue. Each record gives: V gene, J gene, D gene, clone size, CDR3 protein, CDR3 DNA. D genes are given only for firm matches. Clone sizes are given selectively: once, few, many, or a class where the clone is expanded.

v_gene: TRBV6-6
j_gene: TRBJ1-2
d_gene: -
abundance: -
CDR3aa: CASSYEPTTDGYTF
CDR3nt: TGTGCCAGCAGTTATGAGCCCACCACCGATGGCTACACCTTC

v_gene: TRBV11-1
j_gene: TRBJ1-2
d_gene: -
abundance: few
CDR3aa: CASSLAGQPPSYGYTF
CDR3nt: TGTGCCAGCAGCTTAGCCGGACAGCCACCGAGCTATGGCTACACCTTC

v_gene: TRBV2
j_gene: TRBJ2-3
d_gene: -
abundance: -
CDR3aa: CASRLGTDTQYF
CDR3nt: TGTGCCAGCAGATTGGGCACAGATACGCAGTATTTT

v_gene: TRBV12-3/TRBV12-4
j_gene: TRBJ2-5
d_gene: -
abundance: once
CDR3aa: CASSFNEGGAGETQYF
CDR3nt: TGTGCCAGCAGTTTTAATGAGGGGGGGGCGGGAGAGACCCAGTACTTC

v_gene: TRBV12-3/TRBV12-4
j_gene: TRBJ1-2
d_gene: -
abundance: -
CDR3aa: CASSGPNYGYTF
CDR3nt: TGTGCCAGCAGTGGACCTAACTATGGCTACACCTTC

v_gene: TRBV11-2
j_gene: TRBJ2-1
d_gene: -
abundance: many
CDR3aa: CASSLVVGEQFF
CDR3nt: TGTGCCAGCAGCTTAGTTGTAGGAGAGCAGTTCTTC

v_gene: TRBV7-2
j_gene: TRBJ2-1
d_gene: -
abundance: -
CDR3aa: CASSLVPGGPLPVSGDEQFF
CDR3nt: TGTGCCAGCAGCTTAGTTCCCGGAGGTCCGCTTCCGGTTAGCGGTGATGAGCAGTTCTTC

v_gene: TRBV6-5
j_gene: TRBJ2-7
d_gene: TRBD1
abundance: few
CDR3aa: CASSYSTGDSYEQYF
CDR3nt: TGTGCCAGCAGTTACTCGACAGGGGATTCGTACGAGCAGTACTTC

v_gene: TRBV20-1
j_gene: TRBJ1-5
d_gene: -
abundance: -
CDR3aa: CSARDIIGNQPQHF
CDR3nt: TGCAGTGCTAGGGACATTATAGGCAATCAGCCCCAGCATTTT

v_gene: TRBV6-2/TRBV6-3
j_gene: TRBJ2-1
d_gene: -
abundance: -
CDR3aa: CASTSLGHGSYNEQFF
CDR3nt: TGTGCCAGCACATCATTGGGGCACGGCTCCTACAATGAGCAGTTCTTC

v_gene: TRBV7-9
j_gene: TRBJ2-7
d_gene: -
abundance: -
CDR3aa: CASSVGPIYEQYF
CDR3nt: TGTGCCAGCAGCGTCGGACCGATCTACGAGCAGTACTTC

v_gene: TRBV10-3
j_gene: TRBJ1-2
d_gene: -
abundance: -
CDR3aa: CATSVRDGYTF
CDR3nt: TGTGCCACCAGTGTTAGGGATGGCTACACCTTC

v_gene: TRBV25-1
j_gene: TRBJ2-7
d_gene: TRBD2
abundance: once
CDR3aa: CASSDPAGTSWYEQYF
CDR3nt: TGTGCCAGCAGTGATCCCGCCGGGACTAGCTGGTACGAGCAGTACTTC

v_gene: TRBV7-8
j_gene: TRBJ1-4
d_gene: -
abundance: -
CDR3aa: CASSLARGWDEKLFF
CDR3nt: TGTGCCAGCAGCTTAGCGCGAGGGTGGGATGAAAAACTGTTTTTT

v_gene: TRBV28
j_gene: TRBJ2-4
d_gene: -
abundance: -
CDR3aa: CASSPPGTGRPQYF
CDR3nt: TGTGCCAGCAGTCCACCGGGTACCGGCAGACCGCAGTACTTC

v_gene: TRBV7-2
j_gene: TRBJ2-1
d_gene: -
abundance: few
CDR3aa: CASSFHSGTSYNEQFF
CDR3nt: TGTGCCAGCAGCTTCCATAGCGGAACCTCCTACAATGAGCAGTTCTTC

v_gene: TRBV28
j_gene: TRBJ2-5
d_gene: -
abundance: -
CDR3aa: CASSLTPMRETQYF
CDR3nt: TGTGCCAGCAGCCTGACTCCCATGCGGGAGACCCAGTACTTC

v_gene: TRBV20-1
j_gene: TRBJ1-5
d_gene: -
abundance: -
CDR3aa: CSALRGGGSNQPQHF
CDR3nt: TGCAGTGCCCTAAGGGGTGGGGGAAGCAATCAGCCCCAGCATTTT

v_gene: TRBV7-2
j_gene: TRBJ2-1
d_gene: -
abundance: -
CDR3aa: CAGSLEQSSYNEQFF
CDR3nt: TGTGCCGGCAGCTTAGAGCAGAGCTCCTACAATGAGCAGTTCTTC

v_gene: TRBV20-1
j_gene: TRBJ1-2
d_gene: -
abundance: -
CDR3aa: CSARVSPGYGYTF
CDR3nt: TGCAGTGCTAGAGTTAGTCCGGGATATGGCTACACCTTC

v_gene: TRBV13
j_gene: TRBJ2-7
d_gene: TRBD1
abundance: -
CDR3aa: CASSRRQGAYEQYF
CDR3nt: TGTGCCAGCAGCCGAAGACAGGGGGCCTACGAGCAGTACTTC

v_gene: TRBV20-1
j_gene: TRBJ2-1
d_gene: TRBD2
abundance: few
CDR3aa: CSASSGLAGVYYNEQFF
CDR3nt: TGCAGTGCTAGCTCGGGACTAGCGGGAGTTTACTACAATGAGCAGTTCTTC

v_gene: TRBV20-1
j_gene: TRBJ2-3
d_gene: TRBD1
abundance: -
CDR3aa: CSARGTGRKRDTQYF
CDR3nt: TGCAGTGCTAGAGGGACAGGGCGTAAGCGAGATACGCAGTATTTT

v_gene: TRBV20-1
j_gene: TRBJ2-1
d_gene: -
abundance: -
CDR3aa: CSASASYYNEQFF
CDR3nt: TGCAGTGCTAGCGCGTCATATTACAATGAGCAGTTCTTC

v_gene: TRBV20-1
j_gene: TRBJ1-2
d_gene: -
abundance: -
CDR3aa: CSARDWLGPGYTF
CDR3nt: TGCAGTGCTAGAGATTGGTTGGGACCTGGCTACACCTTC

v_gene: TRBV20-1
j_gene: TRBJ2-1
d_gene: TRBD2
abundance: few
CDR3aa: CSASSEREGYNEQFF
CDR3nt: TGCAGTGCCTCAAGTGAGCGGGAGGGCTACAATGAGCAGTTCTTC

v_gene: TRBV7-8
j_gene: TRBJ1-2
d_gene: -
abundance: few
CDR3aa: CASSHAQGDYYGYTF
CDR3nt: TGTGCCAGCAGCCACGCCCAGGGAGATTACTATGGCTACACCTTC

v_gene: TRBV4-2
j_gene: TRBJ1-4
d_gene: TRBD1
abundance: -
CDR3aa: CASSQESGQGSEKLFF
CDR3nt: TGTGCCAGCAGCCAAGAATCGGGACAGGGAAGTGAAAAACTGTTTTTT

v_gene: TRBV11-1
j_gene: TRBJ2-7
d_gene: -
abundance: -
CDR3aa: CASSSNNEQYF
CDR3nt: TGTGCCAGCAGCTCTAACAATGAGCAGTACTTC

v_gene: TRBV18
j_gene: TRBJ2-7
d_gene: -
abundance: few
CDR3aa: CASSPGAASYEQYF
CDR3nt: TGTGCCAGCTCACCAGGGGCCGCCTCCTACGAGCAGTACTTC

v_gene: TRBV20-1
j_gene: TRBJ2-7
d_gene: -
abundance: -
CDR3aa: CSARAALRNYEQYF
CDR3nt: TGCAGTGCTAGAGCGGCCCTTAGGAACTACGAGCAGTACTTC

v_gene: TRBV7-2
j_gene: TRBJ2-5
d_gene: -
abundance: few
CDR3aa: CASSLADTGFETQYF
CDR3nt: TGTGCCAGCAGCTTAGCGGATACAGGATTCGAGACCCAGTACTTT

v_gene: TRBV6-5
j_gene: TRBJ2-3
d_gene: -
abundance: -
CDR3aa: CASSYSNVYQTWGTDTQYF
CDR3nt: TGTGCCAGCAGTTACTCGAATGTATATCAAACGTGGGGCACAGATACGCAGTATTTT

v_gene: TRBV7-9
j_gene: TRBJ1-2
d_gene: -
abundance: -
CDR3aa: CASSRTHYGYTF
CDR3nt: TGTGCCAGCAGCCGGACACATTATGGCTACACCTTC

v_gene: TRBV7-2
j_gene: TRBJ2-1
d_gene: TRBD2
abundance: -
CDR3aa: CASGRTSGPNEQFF
CDR3nt: TGTGCCAGCGGGAGGACTAGCGGTCCTAATGAGCAGTTCTTC

v_gene: TRBV20-1
j_gene: TRBJ2-5
d_gene: -
abundance: few
CDR3aa: CSARGGTSPGLETQYF
CDR3nt: TGCAGTGCTAGAGGAGGGACTTCCCCGGGACTAGAGACCCAGTACTTC

v_gene: TRBV2
j_gene: TRBJ2-3
d_gene: -
abundance: -
CDR3aa: CASRRGGDTDTQYF
CDR3nt: TGTGCCAGCAGAAGGGGGGGGGACACAGATACGCAGTATTTT

v_gene: TRBV18
j_gene: TRBJ2-5
d_gene: TRBD1
abundance: -
CDR3aa: CASSLPGQASNEQYF
CDR3nt: TGTGCCAGCTCGCTACCGGGACAGGCTTCAAATGAGCAGTACTTC

v_gene: TRBV5-1
j_gene: TRBJ2-7
d_gene: TRBD2
abundance: few
CDR3aa: CASSYGDRGGEQYF
CDR3nt: TGCGCCAGCAGCTACGGGGACCGCGGGGGGGAGCAGTACTTC

v_gene: TRBV20-1
j_gene: TRBJ2-5
d_gene: -
abundance: -
CDR3aa: CRLPGPGETQYF
CDR3nt: TGCAGACTACCGGGCCCCGGAGAGACCCAGTACTTC

v_gene: TRBV29-1
j_gene: TRBJ1-2
d_gene: -
abundance: -
CDR3aa: CSVAGSGYTF
CDR3nt: TGCAGCGTTGCAGGGAGTGGCTACACCTTC

v_gene: TRBV29-1
j_gene: TRBJ1-5
d_gene: TRBD1
abundance: few
CDR3aa: CSVGTGDNQPQHF
CDR3nt: TGCAGCGTCGGGACAGGCGATAATCAGCCCCAGCATTTT

v_gene: TRBV7-2
j_gene: TRBJ2-7
d_gene: -
abundance: -
CDR3aa: CASSLGHGTGYEQYF
CDR3nt: TGTGCCAGCAGCTTAGGCCACGGTACGGGCTATGAGCAGTACTTC

v_gene: TRBV12-3/TRBV12-4
j_gene: TRBJ2-1
d_gene: -
abundance: -
CDR3aa: CASGTTGAEQFF
CDR3nt: TGTGCCAGCGGAACGACAGGCGCGGAGCAGTTCTTC

v_gene: TRBV10-3
j_gene: TRBJ2-1
d_gene: TRBD1
abundance: -
CDR3aa: CAISSGTGYLNEQFF
CDR3nt: TGTGCCATCAGTTCCGGGACAGGGTATCTCAATGAGCAGTTCTTC

v_gene: TRBV20-1
j_gene: TRBJ2-5
d_gene: TRBD1
abundance: -
CDR3aa: CSASPPTTGIKETQYF
CDR3nt: TGCAGTGCTAGTCCTCCCACGACAGGGATAAAAGAGACCCAGTACTTC

v_gene: TRBV6-2/TRBV6-3
j_gene: TRBJ1-2
d_gene: -
abundance: -
CDR3aa: CASSSRGTYGYTF
CDR3nt: TGTGCCAGCAGTTCCCGCGGGACCTATGGCTACACCTTC

v_gene: TRBV4-2
j_gene: TRBJ2-5
d_gene: TRBD2
abundance: -
CDR3aa: CASSQDPAGQETQYF
CDR3nt: TGTGCCAGCAGCCAAGACCCAGCGGGACAAGAGACCCAGTACTTC

v_gene: TRBV4-1
j_gene: TRBJ1-1
d_gene: -
abundance: -
CDR3aa: CASSQITGLTEAFF
CDR3nt: TGCGCCAGCAGCCAAATAACAGGGTTGACTGAAGCTTTCTTT

v_gene: TRBV7-9
j_gene: TRBJ2-1
d_gene: -
abundance: -
CDR3aa: CASNRSGWATYNEQFF
CDR3nt: TGTGCCAGCAACCGATCAGGATGGGCTACTTACAATGAGCAGTTCTTC

v_gene: TRBV11-2
j_gene: TRBJ2-7
d_gene: -
abundance: -
CDR3aa: CASSPGHQEIQYF
CDR3nt: TGTGCCAGCAGCCCTGGACACCAAGAGATCCAGTACTTC